Detailed here is one T cell receptor beta chain. Total RNA amounts of at least 6 micrograms were extracted per sample. This sample was included in a study of blood T cells in healthy people across ages. The second PCR ran about 6 to 12 cycles with a sample-barcoded 5' primer and J-beta primers. One entry per CDR3 protein, called by TCRdb with MiXCR from the 5' RACE reads. This sample has about 800,000 distinct CDR3 sequences; 25% occur once, and the top ten carry 3% to 4%. Trimming shortened V by 5 bases and J by 2 bases, and 13 bases separated the two germline ends. Germline CDR1 and CDR2: SGHTA and FQGNSA. The CDR3 is 15 residues long. These data were also filed under a second study, of T cells of mothers and their children.

What was sequenced was blood. The receptor was derived from a boy under 18 in good health. This chain joins TRBV7-2 and TRBJ1-5, with TRBD1 as a possible D gene (6 bases). CDR3 amino acids: CASSVTGGGNQPQHF. The CDR3 nucleotides are TGTGCCAGCAGCGTGACAGGCGGGGGCAATCAGCCCCAGCATTTT.